This TCR beta chain was found in a study of T cells in Graves' hyperthyroidism and ophthalmopathy. On the study more broadly: Blood was drawn when the patient was first diagnosed and still untreated.

V shed 5 bases and J 4 bases; nucleotides not matched to a gene: 5. The CDR3 is 14 residues long. Germline CDR1 MNHEY, CDR2 SMNVEV (reference sequence). Many counts were recorded for this clonotype. Amplified TCR beta CDR3 regions came from RNA transcripts. The study used the HTBI primer set for a first-round RT-PCR of the TCR CDR3. MiXCR was run by TCRdb on the multiplex PCR reads, yielding one entry per CDR3 protein. The sample carries under 350,000 distinct CDR3 sequences, 18% recorded once. Patients aged 18 to 65 had newly diagnosed hyperthyroidism of under 2 months' duration. Any patient presenting with uncontrolled infection, other autoimmune disease, pregnancy or lactation was left out. On the basis of clinical symptoms, serum thyroxine and TRAb, thyroid ultrasound and orbital computed tomography, diagnoses were made.

The chain has TRBV27 and TRBJ1-5, with TRBD1 identical over 7 bases. The sequence was obtained from a woman aged 45-65 years with Graves' hyperthyroidism. The specimen sequenced was blood. CDR3 bases: TGTGCCAGCAGTCCAACAGGGGAGAATCAGCCCCAGCATTTT. This sequence encodes CASSPTGENQPQHF.